A single T cell receptor (beta chain) is shown here with its context. This clonotype was detected a few times. Its antigen has not been determined. Per-nucleotide qualities are absent, and no much larger clonotype sits a single base away. The germline V gene sets CDR1 to LGHNA and CDR2 to YSLEER. From its cysteine to its phenylalanine, the CDR3 spans 14 amino acids. Only the CDR3 region is kept as DNA, spanning 42 bases read in frame from base 1. A distance of 7 bases separates the germline ends of V and J, which lose 1 base and 3 bases respectively. The entry originates in a study of T-cell memory formation after mild COVID-19 (dated by TCRdb to about 2021). Regarding the study in general: Most TCR sequence clusters were specific to one of the two donors. In a couple of donors, T-cell clones that expanded and contracted after mild COVID-19 were tracked by sequencing TCRalpha and TCRbeta repertoires over time. Two young, previously healthy adult volunteers, one female and one male, were included in the cohort. The investigation overall reported the following: Balanced CD4/CD8 phenotypes were observed for clones contracting from day 15 to 85, whereas a bias towards CD4+ was observed for a second wave of clones expanding from day 15 to 37. Contracting CD4+ clones turned up mainly in the CM and EM memory subsets, whereas EMRA was where CD8+ clones were enriched. Some responding clones were found in pre-infection memory, which suggests that pre-existing cross-reactive memory T cells took part in the SARS-CoV-2 response. The second-wave clones that peaked on day 37 were not confirmed to be SARS-CoV-2 specific. Only a couple of mild cases were covered in the study, and larger cohorts including severe cases with pre-infection samples were considered necessary.

Ficoll-Paque density gradient centrifugation was used to isolate PBMCs. The sample was run on an Illumina NovaSeq 6000. TCRalpha and TCRbeta cDNA libraries were built by 5'RACE with constant-segment primers, adding sample barcodes and unique molecular identifiers. RNA was extracted from every sample with Trizol reagent. Libraries were amplified in two PCR steps, with a second sample barcode and Illumina TruSeq adapters added in the second step. The libraries were sequenced on an Illumina NovaSeq using 2 x 150 bp paired-end reads. Turning to the authors' computational methods: Demultiplexing of reads and collapsing into UMI-guided consensus sequences were performed with migec v1.2.7. Using mixcr v2.1.11, UMI consensuses were aligned to TRA and TRB V and J templates and then assembled into clonotypes. Clonotypes were classified as expanded or contracted when called significant by both edgeR and NoisET, with noise models trained on biological replicates. For edgeR calls, a false discovery rate-adjusted p below 0.01 and a log2 fold-change threshold of 1 were applied. As an exploratory analysis of dynamics, max-normalized trajectories of the 1000 most abundant clonotypes were examined by PCA with hierarchical clustering. Separately sequenced CD4+ and CD8+ repertoires were used to assign a CD4 or CD8 phenotype to each responding clone. TCRdb reprocessing: public reads trimmed at Q25 with fastp, clones called with MiXCR, in-frame beta chains kept. Each CDR3 protein gets just one entry, which takes the most common genes and DNA from the rows behind it. TCRdb, not the original authors, processed these V and J calls. Recorded for this sample are about 180,000 distinct CDR3 sequences; around 18% of them occurred a single time. The ten largest clonotypes hold 3.9% of the sample.

Recombination connected TRBV4-3 to TRBJ1-3; the D gene is not confidently resolved. The source material was PBMCs or a T cell subset sorted from them (not recorded which). This TCR came from a man younger than 35 who had mild COVID-19 (a few samples of this study predate the infection). The sample titles of this study are shuffled in the database, so cell type and time point are left out; the donor was told from shared clones. The CDR3 here reads CASSQVYGGNTIYF. The DNA sequence reads TGCGCCAGCAGCCAAGTTTACGGTGGAAACACCATATATTTT.